A single sample is the source of the 20 T cell receptor beta chains below, sequenced in a study of Ad26.COV2.S vaccination and SARS-CoV-2 variants. Using immunoSEQ multiplex PCR, the repertoire was profiled, and TCRdb retains in-frame clones only, with some absent. Of around 340,000 clones listed, 65% to 90% are singletons. Treatment of the sample: some 19 received Ad26.COV2.S at low or high dose, single or two shots; 5 received placebo; per-sample allocation not given. Sampling took place 63 days after the first vaccine or placebo injection. Source: peripheral blood, taken in a trial of Ad26.COV2.S vaccine versus placebo. Receptors were obtained from a person aged 18-60 years who received the Ad26.COV2.S COVID-19 vaccine or a placebo.

The rearrangement uses TRBV5-1 and TRBJ2-3; D is uncertain. Germline CDR1 is SGHRS and CDR2 is YFSETQ. The length of the CDR3 is 16 residues. Deletions cut 0 bases from V and 3 bases from J, with 14 bases between. The CDR3 spells CASSLGSHGSTDTQYF. The DNA for the CDR3 is TGCGCCAGCAGCTTGGGGAGCCACGGCTCGACAGATACGCAGTATTTT.

V is TRBV7-2 and J is TRBJ2-6; D unresolved. Trimming cost V 5 bases and J 0 bases, with 8 bases left between them. The germline CDR1 and CDR2 sequences are SGHTA and FQGNSA. This CDR3 contains 15 residues. CDR3 sequence: CASSLRFSGANVLTF. For the CDR3, the DNA is TGTGCCAGCAGCCTCAGGTTCTCTGGGGCCAACGTCCTGACTTTC.

CDR3 amino acids: CASSPGQAPPGELFF. CDR3 sequence (DNA): TGTGCCAGCAGTCCTGGACAGGCCCCCCCCGGGGAGCTGTTTTTT. This chain links TRBV28 with TRBJ2-2; the match to TRBD1 covers 7 bases. CDR1 is MDHEN and CDR2 is SYDVKM in the germline V gene. This CDR3 spans 15 amino acids. V lost 5 bases and J lost 6; bases outside the gene matches: 9. Full variable domain (rest looked up from reference TRBV28 and TRBJ2-2): DVKVTQSSRYLVKRTGEKVFLECVQDMDHENMFWYRQDPGLGLRLIYFSYDVKMKEKGDIPEGYSVSREKKERFSLILESASTNQTSMYLCASSPGQAPPGELFFGEGSRLTVL.

The chain joins TRBV28 to TRBJ2-3, with 11 nucleotides matching TRBD2. Germline assignment: CDR1 MDHEN and CDR2 SYDVKM. This CDR3 region has 16 residues. J lost 7 bases, V lost 4 bases, and 10 bases had no gene match. In DNA, the CDR3 is TGTGCCAGCAGTTCACTAGCGGGAGTCGGGTCATATACGCAGTATTTT. Translated, it gives CASSSLAGVGSYTQYF. Drawing the rest from reference TRBV28 and TRBJ2-3, the complete variable domain is DVKVTQSSRYLVKRTGEKVFLECVQDMDHENMFWYRQDPGLGLRLIYFSYDVKMKEKGDIPEGYSVSREKKERFSLILESASTNQTSMYLCASSSLAGVGSYTQYFGPGTRLTVL.

The chain combines TRBV28 with TRBJ1-2; maybe TRBD1 (6 bases). Germline lookup yields CDR1 MDHEN and CDR2 SYDVKM. Trimming removed 4 bases at V and 6 bases at J, with 15 bases between. This CDR3 is built from 14 residues. The DNA of the CDR3 is TGTGCCAGCAGTTCAGTCGGCAGGGGCCATGGCTACACCTTC. Translated: CASSSVGRGHGYTF.

The rearrangement links TRBV5-1 to TRBJ2-3; D is uncertain. V was pared by 4 bases and J by 0 bases, with 9 bases between. Germline CDR1 and CDR2: SGHRS and YFSETQ. This CDR3 spans 14 amino acids. The DNA of the CDR3 is TGCGCCAGCAGCCTGACGGATAGCACAGATACGCAGTATTTT. It is translated as CASSLTDSTDTQYF.

This clone was detected a few times. The chain couples TRBV5-6 to TRBJ1-4, with D unclear. This CDR3 has 15 residues. Germline CDR1 reads SGHDT; CDR2 reads YYEEEE. The V end was cut by 0 bases, the J end by 4 bases, with 10 bases between. This CDR3 reads CASSLVGSLNEKLFF. CDR3 bases: TGTGCCAGCAGCTTGGTCGGGTCCCTTAATGAAAAACTGTTTTTT.

The chain employs TRBV7-2 and TRBJ1-5; TRBD1 agrees at 10 bases. Germline V gene sequence: CDR1 SGHTA, CDR2 FQGNSA. The CDR3 is 16 amino acids. J lost 4 bases, V lost 3 bases, and 6 bases had no gene match. The CDR3 spells CASSFPGQGFNQPQHF. The CDR3 nucleotides are TGTGCCAGCAGCTTCCCGGGACAGGGGTTTAATCAGCCCCAGCATTTT.

The V and J genes are TRBV4-3 and TRBJ2-5, with D maybe TRBD2 (7 bases). Trimming stripped 0 bases from V and 4 bases from J, with 15 bases between. In germline, CDR1 is LGHNA, CDR2 YSLEER. The CDR3 runs to 16 residues. The CDR3 here is CASSQDYRGAGETQYF. The CDR3 bases are TGCGCCAGCAGCCAAGATTACCGGGGGGCAGGAGAGACCCAGTACTTC.

This chain links TRBV19 with TRBJ1-6; the D gene is possibly TRBD1 (5 bases). Trimming took off 6 bases at V and 9 bases at J, with 12 bases between the two ends. This CDR3 is 13 amino acids long. In germline, CDR1 is LNHDA, CDR2 SQIVND (reference sequence). For the CDR3, the DNA is TGTGCCAGTAGGAGTCAGGGAGGTTCACCCCTCCACTTT. Encoded protein: CASRSQGGSPLHF.

As DNA, the CDR3 is TGCGCCAGCAGCCAGGGGACAGGGGGCTTCGGGGAGCTGTTTTTT. Its protein product is CASSQGTGGFGELFF. The V call is TRBV5-1, the J call TRBJ2-2; 12 positions match TRBD1. The CDR3 consists of 15 residues. Germline V CDR1 and CDR2: SGHRS, YFSETQ. Germline trimming cut 4 bases from V and 7 bases from J; bases unmatched to any gene: 5. The whole variable domain, remainder taken from reference TRBV5-1 and TRBJ2-2, is KAGVTQTPRYLIKTRGQQVTLSCSPISGHRSVSWYQQTPGQGLQFLFEYFSETQRNKGNFPGRFSGRQFSNSRSEMNVSTLELGDSALYLCASSQGTGGFGELFFGEGSRLTVL.

The chain joins TRBV6-4 to TRBJ1-1; no definite D call. The V gene's germline CDR1 is MRHNA and CDR2 SNTAGT. The CDR3 length is 13 residues. Trimming left V 6 bases short and J 1 base short, with 9 bases between. The CDR3 sequence: CASRETENTEAFF. The CDR3 DNA reads TGTGCCAGCAGAGAAACAGAGAACACTGAAGCTTTCTTT.

CDR3 amino acids: CASSFQRRTHAYGYTF. DNA of the CDR3: TGTGCCAGCAGCTTCCAGAGACGGACGCATGCCTATGGCTACACCTTC. The chain recombines TRBV5-5 with TRBJ1-2; no definite D call. The CDR3 contains 16 residues. Germline assignment: CDR1 SGHKS and CDR2 YYEKEE (reference sequence). V was cut by 2 bases and J by 4 bases, with 18 bases left in between.

This rearrangement joins TRBV7-2 to TRBJ2-7; 9 nucleotides match TRBD1. V gave up 0 bases and J gave up 6 bases; unmatched junction bases: 6. CDR1 is SGHTA and CDR2 is FQGNSA in the germline V gene. This CDR3 contains 15 residues. In DNA form, the CDR3 reads TGTGCCAGCAGCTTAGCGGTGGGGACAGGGACCGAGCAGTACTTC. As protein: CASSLAVGTGTEQYF.

The rearrangement uses TRBV4-3 and TRBJ2-1; 11 bases map to TRBD2. From germline, CDR1 is LGHNA and CDR2 YSLEER. V lost 3 bases, J lost 7 bases, and 8 bases stayed unmatched. The length of the CDR3 is 16 residues. The DNA of the CDR3 is TGCGCCAGCAGCCAGGGTACTAGCGGGGGTGGGAATGAGCAGTTCTTC. Its protein is CASSQGTSGGGNEQFF.

The gene calls are TRBV2 and TRBJ1-5; TRBD1 aligns across 8 bases. The CDR3 is 13 residues long. Germline CDR1 is SNHLY and CDR2 is FYNNEI. Losses at the gene ends were 6 bases for V and 5 bases for J; bases not matched to a gene: 3. The CDR3 region is CASSGQGDQPQHF. The CDR3 DNA follows: TGTGCCAGCAGCGGACAGGGAGATCAGCCCCAGCATTTT.

V usage is TRBV4-1 and J usage is TRBJ2-1; TRBD1 matches 7 bases. This CDR3 has 17 amino acids. The V segment lost 2 bases and the J segment 3 bases; nucleotides outside the gene matches: 10. The V gene's germline CDR1 is MGHRA and CDR2 YSYEKL. The CDR3 spells CASSQTNDRAGYNEQFF. CDR3 bases: TGCGCCAGCAGCCAAACAAACGACAGGGCGGGCTACAATGAGCAGTTCTTC.

About this clone: This specimen includes other DNA sequences encoding the same CDR3. The chain is built from TRBV5-1 and TRBJ1-1; no clear D. CDR1 is SGHRS, CDR2 YFSETQ, per germline. The CDR3 is made up of 13 amino acids. The ends were cut back, 0 bases at V and 3 bases at J, with 6 bases in the middle. CDR3 nucleotide sequence: TGCGCCAGCAGCTTGGCGGGCGACACTGAAGCTTTCTTT. Its translation is CASSLAGDTEAFF.

This clone was counted once. This chain links TRBV2 with TRBJ2-1, with 8 bases matching TRBD2. V was clipped by 1 base and J by 0 bases; unmatched bases: 2. CDR1 is SNHLY, CDR2 FYNNEI, per germline. The CDR3 is 16 amino acids. The CDR3 reads CASSEEAGASYNEQFF. The CDR3 nucleotides are TGTGCCAGCAGTGAAGAAGCGGGAGCCTCCTACAATGAGCAGTTCTTC.

The chain couples TRBV24-1 to TRBJ2-2, with 11 nucleotides matching TRBD2. The germline gives CDR1 KGHDR, CDR2 SFDVKD. The CDR3 is made up of 19 amino acids. With V trimmed by 3 bases and J by 1 base, 9 bases remained unmatched. The CDR3 loop is CATSDIRLAGGVNTGELFF. Here the CDR3 DNA reads TGTGCCACCAGTGATATACGGCTAGCGGGGGGCGTGAACACCGGGGAGCTGTTTTTT.